This T cell receptor beta chain was identified in a study of T cells in narcolepsy. Study results and caveats: Autoreactive clonotypes reportedly recurred in blood of same and different patients, not controls. HCRT-specific and TRIB2-specific autoreactive clonotypes appeared among same-patient CSF and blood CD4+ clonotypes.

CDR3 length: 14 amino acids. Trimming took 0 bases from V and 3 from J; bases not matched to a gene: 3. Germline CDR1 reads SGDLS; CDR2 reads YYNGEE. Measured with immunoSEQ multiplex PCR; TCRdb has only the in-frame clones, and not every one. The sample carries around 24,000 clones, about 83% recorded once. With regard to this clone: What it binds is unknown.

Sequenced: CD45RA- memory CD4+ T cells from PBMCs. The chain has TRBV9 and TRBJ2-7; TRBD1 agrees at 7 bases. The sequence was obtained from a human donor with narcolepsy. The CDR3 is CASSVGTGVYEQYF. CDR3 in DNA: TGTGCCAGCAGCGTAGGGACAGGAGTCTACGAGCAGTACTTC.